These T cell receptor beta chains were read from a single sample in a study of glioma-infiltrating T cells. TCRdb used MiXCR to reprocess the multiplex PCR reads, holding one entry per CDR3 protein. Here the sample spans approximately 400,000 distinct CDR3 sequences, 41% being singletons. The sample taken for sequencing was glioma tissue, nonneoplastic brain tissue, or PBMCs (not recorded which). These receptors were obtained from a human donor with low-grade glioma or glioblastoma, undergoing nonglioma brain surgery, or in good health (not recorded which). Each CDR3 is given with its conserved first and last residue. The D gene is left open where the match is weak. Clone size, where shown, is once, few, many, or a class for clones that have expanded.

v_gene	d_gene	abundance	j_gene	CDR3aa	CDR3nt
TRBV20-1	TRBD2	few	TRBJ2-2	CSARDFLAGADTGELFF	TGCAGTGCTAGGGACTTTCTAGCGGGAGCTGACACCGGGGAGCTGTTTTTT
TRBV10-3	.	few	TRBJ1-1	CATTESTNTEAFF	TGTGCCACGACTGAGAGTACGAACACTGAAGCTTTCTTT
TRBV15	.	few	TRBJ2-1	CATSRVNNEQFF	TGTGCCACCAGCAGAGTTAACAATGAGCAGTTCTTC
TRBV28	.	few	TRBJ1-6	CASSFGSSYNSPLHF	TGTGCCAGCAGTTTCGGCAGCTCCTATAATTCACCCCTCCACTTT
TRBV10-3	.	few	TRBJ2-7	CAIKSDITHEQYF	TGTGCCATCAAATCCGACATCACACACGAGCAGTACTTC
TRBV20-1	.	.	TRBJ1-1	CSAIDPGPMNTEAFF	TGCAGTGCTATAGACCCGGGCCCCATGAACACTGAAGCTTTCTTT
TRBV4-1	TRBD2	.	TRBJ2-3	CASSQSSGLATDTQYF	TGCGCCAGCAGCCAATCCTCAGGACTAGCTACAGATACGCAGTATTTT
TRBV6-1	TRBD1	many	TRBJ2-3	CASSPTGTGGPSTDTQYF	TGTGCCAGCAGCCCGACGGGGACAGGGGGCCCGAGCACAGATACGCAGTATTTT
TRBV7-2	.	.	TRBJ2-3	CASTESSTDTKYF	TGTGCCAGCACCGAATCTAGCACAGATACGAAGTATTTT
TRBV4-3	TRBD1	few	TRBJ2-5	CASSQDRTGETQYF	TGCGCCAGCAGCCAAGATCGGACAGGCGAGACCCAGTACTTC
TRBV28	.	.	TRBJ2-3	CASNLDSGGTDTKYF	TGTGCCAGCAACCTAGACAGCGGAGGGACAGATACGAAGTATTTT
TRBV7-9	.	many	TRBJ2-3	CASSPRLAVPQYF	TGTGCCAGCAGCCCGCGACTCGCCGTCCCGCAGTATTTT
TRBV6-2/TRBV6-3	TRBD1	.	TRBJ2-6	CASSTFFGQVPGANVLTF	TGTGCCAGCAGTACCTTCTTTGGACAGGTCCCTGGGGCCAACGTCCTGACTTTC
TRBV5-8	.	.	TRBJ1-3	CAIGSGNTIYF	TGTGCCATCGGCTCTGGAAACACCATATATTTT
TRBV20-1	.	.	TRBJ2-1	CSARGRASSYNEQFF	TGCAGTGCTAGAGGGAGGGCGTCCTCCTACAATGAGCAGTTCTTC
TRBV2	TRBD2	.	TRBJ2-3	CASSASGRKADTQYF	TGTGCCAGCAGCGCTAGCGGGAGGAAAGCAGATACGCAGTATTTT
TRBV15	.	.	TRBJ2-2	CATSRERRIYTGELFF	TGTGCCACCAGCAGAGAGAGGAGGATTTACACCGGGGAGCTGTTTTTT
TRBV20-1	.	.	TRBJ2-7	CSARKSAGASYEQYF	TGCAGTGCTAGAAAATCGGCGGGGGCATCCTACGAGCAGTACTTC
TRBV4-1	TRBD1	.	TRBJ1-2	CASSLNPAGGRSGGYTF	TGCGCCAGCAGCCTCAATCCGGCAGGGGGTAGGTCAGGTGGCTACACCTTC
TRBV4-3	TRBD1	many	TRBJ2-7	CASSQDSQGAREQYF	TGCGCCAGCAGCCAAGATTCACAGGGGGCGCGCGAGCAGTACTTC
TRBV20-1	.	few	TRBJ2-7	CSAPRGGRYEQYF	TGCAGTGCCCCCCGGGGTGGTCGCTACGAGCAGTACTTC
TRBV24-1	TRBD2	many	TRBJ2-1	CATSGGGSAYNEQFF	TGTGCCACCAGTGGAGGCGGGAGTGCCTACAATGAGCAGTTCTTC
TRBV29-1	.	few	TRBJ2-1	CSALDYGWKRYNEQFF	TGCAGCGCCCTCGACTACGGGTGGAAGAGATACAATGAGCAGTTCTTC
TRBV6-1	.	.	TRBJ2-5	CASSNQGGETQYF	TGTGCCAGCAGTAACCAGGGGGGAGAGACCCAGTACTTC
TRBV20-1	.	many	TRBJ2-2	CSAIRSRNTGELFF	TGCAGTGCAATCAGGTCGCGGAACACCGGGGAGCTGTTTTTT
TRBV25-1	.	few	TRBJ2-1	CASSDGQRSGNEQFF	TGTGCCAGCAGTGACGGCCAGCGGAGCGGCAATGAGCAGTTCTTC
TRBV19	TRBD1	few	TRBJ2-3	CASSLGQPDTQYF	TGTGCCAGTAGTCTGGGACAGCCAGATACGCAGTATTTT
TRBV20-1	.	many	TRBJ2-5	CSARDRTGQETQYF	TGCAGTGCTAGAGATCGGACGGGCCAAGAGACCCAGTACTTC
TRBV12-3/TRBV12-4	TRBD1	.	TRBJ2-5	CASSPGQGDWRYF	TGTGCCAGCAGCCCGGGACAGGGGGATTGGAGGTACTTC
TRBV20-1	TRBD1	many	TRBJ2-7	CSAIATGGAVDGEQYF	TGCAGTGCTATCGCAACAGGGGGCGCCGTAGATGGCGAGCAGTACTTC
TRBV13	TRBD2	.	TRBJ2-7	CASSPPGLAGDAQYF	TGTGCCAGCAGCCCCCCGGGACTAGCGGGAGACGCGCAGTACTTC
TRBV27	.	many	TRBJ2-3	CASIDRKRDTQYF	TGTGCCAGCATAGACAGGAAGAGGGATACGCAGTATTTT
TRBV20-1	TRBD1	few	TRBJ2-7	CSASRDRTFYEQYF	TGCAGTGCTAGCCGGGACAGGACGTTTTACGAGCAGTACTTC
TRBV7-7	.	once	TRBJ2-2	CASSFATGGELFF	TGTGCTAGCAGCTTTGCTACGGGCGGGGAGCTGTTTTTT
TRBV7-9	TRBD2	.	TRBJ2-1	CASSLVSSGRYNEQFF	TGTGCCAGCAGCTTAGTATCTAGCGGGAGGTACAATGAGCAGTTCTTC
TRBV5-1	TRBD2	.	TRBJ2-5	CASSITSGKETQYF	TGCGCCAGCAGCATAACTAGCGGGAAGGAGACCCAGTACTTC
TRBV11-2	.	few	TRBJ1-1	CASSLAFRASTEAFF	TGTGCCAGCAGCTTAGCATTTCGGGCGAGCACTGAAGCTTTCTTT
TRBV10-3	TRBD1	few	TRBJ1-2	CAIRDRDNYGYTF	TGTGCCATCAGGGACAGGGACAACTATGGCTACACCTTC
TRBV6-5	TRBD1	.	TRBJ2-7	CASSYSGGAVDGEQYF	TGTGCCAGCAGTTACTCAGGGGGCGCCGTAGATGGCGAGCAGTACTTC
TRBV5-1	TRBD1	.	TRBJ1-1	CASSMATGGLGNTEAFF	TGCGCCAGCAGCATGGCGACAGGGGGCTTGGGGAACACTGAAGCTTTCTTT
TRBV4-2	.	once	TRBJ2-1	CASSQGQGLNNEQFF	TGTGCCAGCAGCCAAGGCCAGGGTCTTAACAATGAGCAGTTCTTC
TRBV29-1	.	once	TRBJ2-1	CSMGPSSYNEQFF	TGCAGCATGGGCCCGAGCTCCTACAATGAGCAGTTCTTC
TRBV4-3	.	few	TRBJ1-4	CASSQETGRKLFF	TGCGCCAGCAGCCAAGAAACAGGGAGAAAACTGTTTTTT
TRBV6-2/TRBV6-3	.	many	TRBJ1-2	CASSYAGFYGYTF	TGTGCCAGCAGTTACGCCGGATTCTATGGCTACACCTTC
TRBV7-6	.	few	TRBJ2-7	CASSLAGPDEQYF	TGTGCCAGCAGCTTAGCAGGGCCGGATGAGCAGTACTTC
TRBV12-3/TRBV12-4	.	.	TRBJ2-3	CASTLGDNRDTQYF	TGTGCCAGCACCCTGGGGGACAACAGAGATACGCAGTATTTT
TRBV28	.	few	TRBJ1-5	CASSRFGTLYQPQHF	TGTGCCAGCAGTAGGTTCGGGACACTATATCAGCCCCAGCATTTT
TRBV7-2	.	.	TRBJ2-7	CASTLFSGVPYF	TGTGCCAGCACCTTGTTTAGTGGGGTGCCGTACTTC
TRBV6-2/TRBV6-3	TRBD2	.	TRBJ2-1	CASKQRGNNVQFF	TGTGCCAGCAAGCAGCGGGGCAACAATGTGCAGTTCTTC
TRBV20-1	.	.	TRBJ2-6	CSANSGTTNVLTF	TGCAGCGCCAATTCCGGGACCACCAACGTCCTGACTTTC
TRBV5-1	.	few	TRBJ1-1	CASSSVLSATEAFF	TGCGCCAGCAGCTCGGTCCTGTCAGCCACTGAAGCTTTCTTT
TRBV28	TRBD1	.	TRBJ1-4	CASRPGQTIAKLFF	TGTGCCAGCAGACCGGGACAGACTATTGCAAAACTGTTTTTT
TRBV3-1	TRBD2	.	TRBJ2-7	CASSLAGGREDEQYF	TGTGCCAGCAGCCTCGCCGGCGGGAGGGAGGACGAGCAGTACTTC
TRBV7-9	.	.	TRBJ2-6	CASSRKGSGANVLNF	TGTGCCAGCAGTCGAAAAGGGTCTGGGGCCAACGTCCTGAATTTC
TRBV2	.	.	TRBJ2-3	CASSDPQGGTDTQYF	TGTGCCAGCAGTGATCCCCAGGGAGGCACAGATACGCAGTATTTT